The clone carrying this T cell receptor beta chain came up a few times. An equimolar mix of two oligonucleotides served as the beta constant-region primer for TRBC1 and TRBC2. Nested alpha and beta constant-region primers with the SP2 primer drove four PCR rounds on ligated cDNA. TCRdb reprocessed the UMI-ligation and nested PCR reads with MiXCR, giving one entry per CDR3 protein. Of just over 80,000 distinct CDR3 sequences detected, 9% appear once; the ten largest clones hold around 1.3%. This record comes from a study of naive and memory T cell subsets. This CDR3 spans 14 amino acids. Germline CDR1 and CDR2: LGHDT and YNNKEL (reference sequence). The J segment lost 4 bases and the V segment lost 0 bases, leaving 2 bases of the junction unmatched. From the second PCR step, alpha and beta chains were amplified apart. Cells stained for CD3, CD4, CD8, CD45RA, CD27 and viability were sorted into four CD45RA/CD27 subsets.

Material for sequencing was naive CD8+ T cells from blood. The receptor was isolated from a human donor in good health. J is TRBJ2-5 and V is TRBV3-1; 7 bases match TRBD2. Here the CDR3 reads CASSQEWGGETQYF. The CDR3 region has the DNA TGTGCCAGCAGCCAAGAGTGGGGGGGAGAGACCCAGTACTTC.